Listed below are T cell receptor beta chains from one sample, sequenced in a study of T cell responses to AZD1222 COVID-19 vaccine. Measured with immunoSEQ multiplex PCR; TCRdb has only the in-frame clones, and not every one. The profile shows around 160,000 clones, about 81% of them singletons. The material was peripheral blood, obtained on day 0 of MenACWY control vaccination. The source is an adult in good health. Both conserved end residues are part of each CDR3. The order of the fields is CDR3 DNA, CDR3 protein, V gene, D gene, J gene, CDR3 length, clone size. D genes are given only for firm matches. Clone size is given for some rows only: seen once, a few or many times, or a class if the clone is expanded.

cdr3_nt: TGTGCCAGCAGCTTAGGTGTTGGAGCCTTTCAAGAGACCCAGTACTTC; cdr3_aa: CASSLGVGAFQETQYF; v_call: TRBV7-7; d_call: -; j_call: TRBJ2-5; cdr3_length: 16; clone_size: once
cdr3_nt: TGTGCCTGGGGAGGGACCGGGACAGGAGAAGCTTTCTTT; cdr3_aa: CAWGGTGTGEAFF; v_call: TRBV30; d_call: TRBD1; j_call: TRBJ1-1; cdr3_length: 13; clone_size: -
cdr3_nt: TGTGCCAGCAGCGCGCGGGAGGTCAATATCCCTGAAGCTTTCTTT; cdr3_aa: CASSAREVNIPEAFF; v_call: TRBV7-9; d_call: -; j_call: TRBJ1-1; cdr3_length: 15; clone_size: -
cdr3_nt: TGTGCCAGCAGCCGGGGCGGAGGGAGGCAAGAGACCCAGTACTTC; cdr3_aa: CASSRGGGRQETQYF; v_call: TRBV5-8; d_call: -; j_call: TRBJ2-5; cdr3_length: 15; clone_size: -
cdr3_nt: TGCGCCAGCAGCCCGACTAGCGGGGGCCTCTCCTACAATGAGCAGTTCTTC; cdr3_aa: CASSPTSGGLSYNEQFF; v_call: TRBV4-1; d_call: TRBD2; j_call: TRBJ2-1; cdr3_length: 17; clone_size: -
cdr3_nt: TGCGCCAGCAGTGAGAAGTACCAACAGCCCCAGCATTTT; cdr3_aa: CASSEKYQQPQHF; v_call: TRBV10-2; d_call: -; j_call: TRBJ1-5; cdr3_length: 13; clone_size: -
cdr3_nt: TGTGCCAGCAGACGAGACACGACAACTAATGAAAAACTGTTTTTT; cdr3_aa: CASRRDTTTNEKLFF; v_call: TRBV6-5; d_call: -; j_call: TRBJ1-4; cdr3_length: 15; clone_size: -
cdr3_nt: TGTGCCAGCAGTCTACTCAGCTACGAGCAGTACTTC; cdr3_aa: CASSLLSYEQYF; v_call: TRBV12-3/TRBV12-4; d_call: -; j_call: TRBJ2-7; cdr3_length: 12; clone_size: -
cdr3_nt: TGTGCCATCAGAGACCGGGGCTCCTACAATGAGCAGTTCTTC; cdr3_aa: CAIRDRGSYNEQFF; v_call: TRBV10-3; d_call: -; j_call: TRBJ2-1; cdr3_length: 14; clone_size: -
cdr3_nt: TGTGCCAGCATTCGCGGGTCAACTGAAGCTTTCTTT; cdr3_aa: CASIRGSTEAFF; v_call: TRBV2; d_call: -; j_call: TRBJ1-1; cdr3_length: 12; clone_size: -
cdr3_nt: TGTGCCAGCAGCCAAGATCGGGATACGCAGTATTTT; cdr3_aa: CASSQDRDTQYF; v_call: TRBV3-1/TRBV3-2; d_call: -; j_call: TRBJ2-3; cdr3_length: 12; clone_size: -
cdr3_nt: TGTGCCAGCAAAGGAGCCGGGGGATGGGAGACCCAGTACTTC; cdr3_aa: CASKGAGGWETQYF; v_call: TRBV6-5; d_call: -; j_call: TRBJ2-5; cdr3_length: 14; clone_size: -
cdr3_nt: TGTGCCAGCAACCTTTGGGGAAATAGAACCGGGGAGCTGTTTTTT; cdr3_aa: CASNLWGNRTGELFF; v_call: TRBV7-9; d_call: -; j_call: TRBJ2-2; cdr3_length: 15; clone_size: -
cdr3_nt: TGTGCCAGCAGCTTAGTGGAAATGGAGCGAAACTATGGCTACACCTTC; cdr3_aa: CASSLVEMERNYGYTF; v_call: TRBV7-9; d_call: -; j_call: TRBJ1-2; cdr3_length: 16; clone_size: -
cdr3_nt: TGTGCCAGCAGCTTAGGGGGACTAGCGGGGATTGGCTCCTACAATGAGCAGTTCTTC; cdr3_aa: CASSLGGLAGIGSYNEQFF; v_call: TRBV11-2; d_call: TRBD2; j_call: TRBJ2-1; cdr3_length: 19; clone_size: -
cdr3_nt: TGTGCCAGCTCACCCCAACTCCCAGGGGAAGCCGGGGAGCTGTTTTTT; cdr3_aa: CASSPQLPGEAGELFF; v_call: TRBV18; d_call: -; j_call: TRBJ2-2; cdr3_length: 16; clone_size: -
cdr3_nt: TGTGCCAGCAGCTTCGGACTAGCGTGGACTGTAGGCGGGGAGCTGTTTTTT; cdr3_aa: CASSFGLAWTVGGELFF; v_call: TRBV5-5; d_call: TRBD2; j_call: TRBJ2-2; cdr3_length: 17; clone_size: -
cdr3_nt: TGTGCCAGCAGCCAAACCAGCGGGGGGATCCAAGAGACCCAGTACTTC; cdr3_aa: CASSQTSGGIQETQYF; v_call: TRBV3-1/TRBV3-2; d_call: TRBD2; j_call: TRBJ2-5; cdr3_length: 16; clone_size: -
cdr3_nt: TGTGCCAGCAGTCGATCGGACAGGGACGGAAACACCATATATTTT; cdr3_aa: CASSRSDRDGNTIYF; v_call: TRBV28; d_call: TRBD1; j_call: TRBJ1-3; cdr3_length: 15; clone_size: -
cdr3_nt: TGTGCCAGCAGCTTAAACACCGGGGAGCTGTTTTTT; cdr3_aa: CASSLNTGELFF; v_call: TRBV11-1; d_call: -; j_call: TRBJ2-2; cdr3_length: 12; clone_size: few
cdr3_nt: TGCGCCAGCAGCTTGGCTCGGGCATCAGATACGCAGTATTTT; cdr3_aa: CASSLARASDTQYF; v_call: TRBV5-1; d_call: -; j_call: TRBJ2-3; cdr3_length: 14; clone_size: -
cdr3_nt: TGCGCCAGCAGCCCCAGTGTGACAGAGGTATATGGCTACACCTTC; cdr3_aa: CASSPSVTEVYGYTF; v_call: TRBV4-1; d_call: -; j_call: TRBJ1-2; cdr3_length: 15; clone_size: -
cdr3_nt: TGTGCCATCAGTCGGACCGAAGCCAAAAACATTCAGTACTTC; cdr3_aa: CAISRTEAKNIQYF; v_call: TRBV10-3; d_call: -; j_call: TRBJ2-4; cdr3_length: 14; clone_size: -
cdr3_nt: TGCGCCAGCAGTGAGTTGGGACAGGGGACAAAAAACATTCAGTACTTC; cdr3_aa: CASSELGQGTKNIQYF; v_call: TRBV10-2; d_call: TRBD1; j_call: TRBJ2-4; cdr3_length: 16; clone_size: once
cdr3_nt: TGTGCCAGCAGTTTAAACTCTGCCTACACCTTC; cdr3_aa: CASSLNSAYTF; v_call: TRBV28; d_call: -; j_call: TRBJ1-2; cdr3_length: 11; clone_size: -
cdr3_nt: TGTGCCACCAGACAAGACATGAACACTGAAGCTTTCTTT; cdr3_aa: CATRQDMNTEAFF; v_call: TRBV6-5; d_call: -; j_call: TRBJ1-1; cdr3_length: 13; clone_size: -
cdr3_nt: TGCGCCAGCAGCCAAGACAGGGTCCGGACCGGGGAGCTGTTTTTT; cdr3_aa: CASSQDRVRTGELFF; v_call: TRBV4-1; d_call: -; j_call: TRBJ2-2; cdr3_length: 15; clone_size: -
cdr3_nt: TGTGCCAGCAGCCCTGGGGGGGTCGAGGCGAAAGAGACCCAGTACTTC; cdr3_aa: CASSPGGVEAKETQYF; v_call: TRBV9; d_call: TRBD2; j_call: TRBJ2-5; cdr3_length: 16; clone_size: once
cdr3_nt: TGTGCCAGCAGCGTAGAGGGGGCATCTCCGCTTAACTATGGCTACACCTTC; cdr3_aa: CASSVEGASPLNYGYTF; v_call: TRBV9; d_call: TRBD1; j_call: TRBJ1-2; cdr3_length: 17; clone_size: -
cdr3_nt: TGTGCCAGTAGTATAGTGAGGGACAATGAGCAGTTCTTC; cdr3_aa: CASSIVRDNEQFF; v_call: TRBV19; d_call: -; j_call: TRBJ2-1; cdr3_length: 13; clone_size: -
cdr3_nt: TGTGCCAGCAGTTTGGGGACGACCTACGAGCAGTACTTC; cdr3_aa: CASSLGTTYEQYF; v_call: TRBV12-3/TRBV12-4; d_call: -; j_call: TRBJ2-7; cdr3_length: 13; clone_size: -
cdr3_nt: TGTGCCAAGTACAGCGGAGGTGAGCAACTGTTTTTT; cdr3_aa: CAKYSGGEQLFF; v_call: TRBV24-1; d_call: -; j_call: TRBJ1-4; cdr3_length: 12; clone_size: -
cdr3_nt: TGTGCCAGCAGCTGGGGACAGACACATGAAGCTTTCTTT; cdr3_aa: CASSWGQTHEAFF; v_call: TRBV12-1; d_call: -; j_call: TRBJ1-1; cdr3_length: 13; clone_size: -
cdr3_nt: TGTGCCAGCAGCCAAGCGGGACTCCTCACAGATACGCAGTATTTT; cdr3_aa: CASSQAGLLTDTQYF; v_call: TRBV3-1/TRBV3-2; d_call: -; j_call: TRBJ2-3; cdr3_length: 15; clone_size: -
cdr3_nt: TGTGCCAGCAGCCAAGTTAGCGGGGGATTCAATGAGCAGTTCTTC; cdr3_aa: CASSQVSGGFNEQFF; v_call: TRBV14; d_call: TRBD2; j_call: TRBJ2-1; cdr3_length: 15; clone_size: once
cdr3_nt: TGTGCTAGTAAAGGGTCTACTCAGCCCCAGCATTTT; cdr3_aa: CASKGSTQPQHF; v_call: TRBV12-5; d_call: -; j_call: TRBJ1-5; cdr3_length: 12; clone_size: -
cdr3_nt: TGCGCCAGCAGCTTGGAGGCTAGGGAGACCCAGTACTTC; cdr3_aa: CASSLEARETQYF; v_call: TRBV5-1; d_call: -; j_call: TRBJ2-5; cdr3_length: 13; clone_size: -
cdr3_nt: TGTGCCAGCTCACCAGAAATTGAAGCTTTCTTT; cdr3_aa: CASSPEIEAFF; v_call: TRBV18; d_call: -; j_call: TRBJ1-1; cdr3_length: 11; clone_size: once
cdr3_nt: TGTGCCAGCAGGTCCGGGACTAGCGTAAGTGAGCAGTTCTTC; cdr3_aa: CASRSGTSVSEQFF; v_call: TRBV2; d_call: TRBD2; j_call: TRBJ2-1; cdr3_length: 14; clone_size: -
cdr3_nt: TGCGCCAGCAGTGATGGCCCGGGCTATGGCTACACCTTC; cdr3_aa: CASSDGPGYGYTF; v_call: TRBV10-1; d_call: -; j_call: TRBJ1-2; cdr3_length: 13; clone_size: -
cdr3_nt: TGTGCCATCAGGGGGGGGAGTGAGAACACTGAAGCTTTCTTT; cdr3_aa: CAIRGGSENTEAFF; v_call: TRBV10-3; d_call: -; j_call: TRBJ1-1; cdr3_length: 14; clone_size: few
cdr3_nt: TGTGCCAGCAGCCAGTTGGACCGTGGCTACACCTTC; cdr3_aa: CASSQLDRGYTF; v_call: TRBV3-1/TRBV3-2; d_call: -; j_call: TRBJ1-2; cdr3_length: 12; clone_size: -
cdr3_nt: TGTGCCAGCAGCTTAAGCGGGGGGATAGATGAGCAGTTCTTC; cdr3_aa: CASSLSGGIDEQFF; v_call: TRBV7-9; d_call: TRBD2; j_call: TRBJ2-1; cdr3_length: 14; clone_size: many
cdr3_nt: TGTGCCAGTAGCCTTTCTAGCGCTAGCTCCTACAATGAGCAGTTCTTC; cdr3_aa: CASSLSSASSYNEQFF; v_call: TRBV19; d_call: -; j_call: TRBJ2-1; cdr3_length: 16; clone_size: -
cdr3_nt: TGTGCCAGCAGTCGTACCGGGGGGCCGGGGAATGAGCAGTTCTTC; cdr3_aa: CASSRTGGPGNEQFF; v_call: TRBV7-3; d_call: -; j_call: TRBJ2-1; cdr3_length: 15; clone_size: -
cdr3_nt: TGTGCCAGCAGCTTGGGACCCGGGTCAACTAATGAAAAACTGTTTTTT; cdr3_aa: CASSLGPGSTNEKLFF; v_call: TRBV5-4; d_call: -; j_call: TRBJ1-4; cdr3_length: 16; clone_size: -
cdr3_nt: TGTGCCAGCAACAGCCCCAACAGGGGGCGAGGAGGCTACACCTTC; cdr3_aa: CASNSPNRGRGGYTF; v_call: TRBV11-2; d_call: TRBD1; j_call: TRBJ1-2; cdr3_length: 15; clone_size: -
cdr3_nt: TGCAGCGTGGTCCTTCAGGGATCCGAACAGCCCCAGCATTTT; cdr3_aa: CSVVLQGSEQPQHF; v_call: TRBV29-1; d_call: -; j_call: TRBJ1-5; cdr3_length: 14; clone_size: many
cdr3_nt: TGTGCCAGCAGTGCAAGGACAGGGGGCCAGACTAATTCACCCCTCCACTTT; cdr3_aa: CASSARTGGQTNSPLHF; v_call: TRBV6-1; d_call: TRBD1; j_call: TRBJ1-6; cdr3_length: 17; clone_size: -
cdr3_nt: TGTGCCAGCAGCTTACTGGGGTCCCAAAGCACCGGGGAGCTGTTTTTT; cdr3_aa: CASSLLGSQSTGELFF; v_call: TRBV7-9; d_call: -; j_call: TRBJ2-2; cdr3_length: 16; clone_size: -
cdr3_nt: TGTGCCACCAGCAGAGTCGTTTGGCAGGGGCAAGCTTTCTTT; cdr3_aa: CATSRVVWQGQAFF; v_call: TRBV15; d_call: -; j_call: TRBJ1-1; cdr3_length: 14; clone_size: -
cdr3_nt: TGTGCCAGCAGTTACAGGGAGGGTATAACTGAAGCTTTCTTT; cdr3_aa: CASSYREGITEAFF; v_call: TRBV6-5; d_call: -; j_call: TRBJ1-1; cdr3_length: 14; clone_size: -
cdr3_nt: TGTGCCAGCAGCCAAGTTCCCCGCTCGGGCACCGGGGAGCTGTTTTTT; cdr3_aa: CASSQVPRSGTGELFF; v_call: TRBV3-1/TRBV3-2; d_call: -; j_call: TRBJ2-2; cdr3_length: 16; clone_size: -
cdr3_nt: TGTGCCAGCAGCGTAAGGGTAGGGCCCGACACTGAAGCTTTCTTT; cdr3_aa: CASSVRVGPDTEAFF; v_call: TRBV9; d_call: -; j_call: TRBJ1-1; cdr3_length: 15; clone_size: -
cdr3_nt: TGTGCCAGCAGTTCCCTATACGAGCAGTACTTC; cdr3_aa: CASSSLYEQYF; v_call: TRBV6-2/TRBV6-3; d_call: -; j_call: TRBJ2-7; cdr3_length: 11; clone_size: -
cdr3_nt: TGTGCCAGCTCACCGCCCGGGGGGCTGAGTGAAAAACTGTTTTTT; cdr3_aa: CASSPPGGLSEKLFF; v_call: TRBV18; d_call: -; j_call: TRBJ1-4; cdr3_length: 15; clone_size: -
cdr3_nt: TGTGCCAGCAGACAGGGAGGAAATTCACCCCTCCACTTT; cdr3_aa: CASRQGGNSPLHF; v_call: TRBV6-5; d_call: -; j_call: TRBJ1-6; cdr3_length: 13; clone_size: few